The 14 T cell receptor beta chains below come from one sample, sequenced in a study of T cell clones after liver transplantation. Clones were sequenced by immunoSEQ multiplex PCR, and TCRdb holds only the in-frame ones, with some missing. This sample has 93,000 or so clones; roughly 80% occur once, and the top ten carry about 3%. Sequences were derived from CD4+ T cells from blood, sampled around 44 months after liver transplant. The origin of the receptors is a human patient who received a liver transplant. Some of the T cells may derive from the graft donor.

The rearrangement uses TRBV27 and TRBJ2-3; D might be TRBD2 (6 bases). The CDR3 loop spans 18 amino acids. V was pared by 5 bases and J by 1 base, with 22 bases between. Germline V lookup: CDR1 MNHEY, CDR2 SMNVEV (reference sequence). The CDR3 DNA reads TGTGCCAGCAGTCCACCACCTAGGAGGGCCCTGGGCACAGATACGCAGTATTTT. Protein product: CASSPPPRRALGTDTQYF.

The chain has TRBV28 and TRBJ2-6; no clear D gene. The CDR3 sequence is 14 residues long. Deletions cut 2 bases from V and 3 bases from J, with 5 bases between. Germline V gene data show CDR1 as MDHEN and CDR2 as SYDVKM. The CDR3 bases are TGTGCCAGCAGTTTACCCTTTGGGGCCAACGTCCTGACTTTC. Translation gives CASSLPFGANVLTF.

The V and J genes are TRBV9 and TRBJ2-1; 10 nucleotides align to TRBD2. Germline lookup yields CDR1 SGDLS and CDR2 YYNGEE. The CDR3 contains 16 residues. Trimming at V came to 4 bases and at J to 0 bases, leaving 4 bases not matched to a gene. This CDR3 is CASSKIAGGSYNEQFF. The CDR3 bases are TGTGCCAGCAGCAAAATAGCGGGAGGCTCCTACAATGAGCAGTTCTTC.

The chain combines TRBV19 with TRBJ1-2; D perhaps matches TRBD1 (6 bases). Between the trimmed V and J ends, which lost 2 bases and 5 bases, there was a span of 18 bases. The CDR3 runs to 16 residues. Germline CDR1 LNHDA, CDR2 SQIVND (reference sequence). This CDR3 is CASSISTVGAVYGYTF. The DNA of the CDR3 is TGTGCCAGTAGTATATCTACTGTGGGGGCAGTTTATGGCTACACCTTC. Drawing the rest from reference TRBV19 and TRBJ1-2, the complete variable domain is DGGITQSPKYLFRKEGQNVTLSCEQNLNHDAMYWYRQDPGQGLRLIYYSQIVNDFQKGDIAEGYSVSREKKESFPLTVTSAQKNPTAFYLCASSISTVGAVYGYTFGSGTRLTVV.

The CDR3 here is CASSLTGQDANTGELFF. The DNA of the CDR3 is TGTGCCAGCAGCCTTACGGGACAAGACGCGAACACCGGGGAGCTGTTTTTT. The V gene is TRBV5-6, the J gene TRBJ2-2; D is perhaps TRBD1 (6 bases). Germline values: CDR1 SGHDT, CDR2 YYEEEE. There are 17 residues in the CDR3. The V end was cut by 4 bases, the J end by 0 bases, with 16 bases between.

This chain joins TRBV11-2 and TRBJ1-2; D unclear. Trimming removed 1 base at V and 8 bases at J, with 14 bases between. Germline CDR1 is SGHAT and CDR2 is FQNNGV. This CDR3 has 14 amino acids. In DNA form, the CDR3 reads TGTGCCAGCAGCTTAGTAACTGGGGATGGAGGCTACACCTTC. Protein product: CASSLVTGDGGYTF.

The chain carries TRBV30 and TRBJ2-1; TRBD1 or TRBD2 may be the D gene (5 bases each). CDR1 is GTSNPN, CDR2 SVGIG, per germline (reference sequence). The CDR3 sequence is 11 residues long. Trimming pared 5 bases from V and 5 bases from J, leaving 7 bases between. DNA of the CDR3: TGTGCCTGGCAGGGAGACAATGAGCAGTTCTTC. This sequence encodes CAWQGDNEQFF.

The chain uses TRBV30 and TRBJ2-2; 7 bases align to TRBD1. Germline V gene lookup returns CDR1 GTSNPN and CDR2 SVGIG (reference sequence). There are 14 residues in the CDR3. V was clipped by 7 bases and J by 0 bases; unmatched bases: 5. The DNA for the CDR3 is TGTGCCTTGTACAGGGGAGCGAACACCGGGGAGCTGTTTTTT. It translates to CALYRGANTGELFF.

The chain has TRBV6-5 and TRBJ2-1; 8 bases are shared with TRBD2. The germline gives CDR1 MNHEY, CDR2 SVGAGI. Trimming at V came to 2 bases and at J to 4 bases, leaving 7 bases not matched to a gene. The CDR3 spans 16 residues. In DNA form, the CDR3 reads TGTGCCAGCAGTTACGAACGGGGGGGCCGGTACAATGAGCAGTTCTTC. It encodes CASSYERGGRYNEQFF.

This sequence joins TRBV9 and TRBJ1-1, with D uncertain. The CDR3 has 12 amino acids. Germline-derived CDR1 and CDR2 are SGDLS and YYNGEE. With 6 bases removed from V and 0 bases from J, the gap between germline ends came to 6 bases. CDR3 coding DNA: TGTGCCAGCAAGTCTCTGAACACTGAAGCTTTCTTT. Residues: CASKSLNTEAFF.

The J gene is TRBJ2-7, the V gene TRBV27, with unresolved D. This CDR3 is built from 14 residues. Trimming took 5 bases from V and 5 from J, leaving 16 bases between them. The germline V gene encodes CDR1 MNHEY and CDR2 SMNVEV (reference sequence). CDR3 in DNA: TGTGCCAGCAGTCGCCTCCGAGGAAGGGACGAGCAGTACTTC. Translating it yields CASSRLRGRDEQYF.

The rearrangement joins TRBV5-1 to TRBJ2-4; TRBD1 matches at 10 bases. In germline, CDR1 is SGHRS, CDR2 YFSETQ. The CDR3 is 18 amino acids. V gave up 4 bases and J gave up 0 bases; unmatched junction bases: 10. In DNA, the CDR3 is TGCGCCAGCAGCGATGTGGACAGGGGGGCAATAGCCAAAAACATTCAGTACTTC. Translating it yields CASSDVDRGAIAKNIQYF.

The chain recombines TRBV19 with TRBJ1-6; tentative D call: TRBD1 (6 bases). V lost 0 bases to trimming and J lost 10 bases, with 22 bases between them. The CDR3 contains 18 residues. Germline CDR1 and CDR2: LNHDA and SQIVND (reference sequence). The CDR3: CASSIDFRGATVKSPLHF. CDR3 bases: TGTGCCAGTAGTATAGATTTTAGGGGGGCAACGGTCAAATCACCCCTCCACTTT. The whole variable domain, filled in from reference TRBV19 and TRBJ1-6, reads DGGITQSPKYLFRKEGQNVTLSCEQNLNHDAMYWYRQDPGQGLRLIYYSQIVNDFQKGDIAEGYSVSREKKESFPLTVTSAQKNPTAFYLCASSIDFRGATVKSPLHFGNGTRLTVT.

The genes are TRBV6-6 and TRBJ1-1; D gene unclear. This CDR3 has 11 residues. V lost 5 bases and J lost 2, with 3 bases in between. Germline-derived CDR1 and CDR2 are MNHNY and SVGAGI (reference sequence). Here the CDR3 reads CASSVNTEAFF. Written as DNA, the CDR3 is TGTGCCAGCAGTGTTAACACTGAAGCTTTCTTT.